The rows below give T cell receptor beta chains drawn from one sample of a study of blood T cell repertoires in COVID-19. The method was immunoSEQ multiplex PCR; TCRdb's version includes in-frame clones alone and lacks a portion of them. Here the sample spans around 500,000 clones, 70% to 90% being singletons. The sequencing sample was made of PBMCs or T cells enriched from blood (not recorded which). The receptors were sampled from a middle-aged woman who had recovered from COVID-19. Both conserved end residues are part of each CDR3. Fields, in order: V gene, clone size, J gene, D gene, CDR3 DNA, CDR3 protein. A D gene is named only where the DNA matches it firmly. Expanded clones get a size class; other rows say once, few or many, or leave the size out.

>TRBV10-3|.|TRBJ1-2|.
TGTGCCATCAGTGAACCAGGGGAAAGCTATGGCTACACCTTC
CAISEPGESYGYTF
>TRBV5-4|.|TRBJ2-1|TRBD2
TGTGCCAGCAGCCGAGGGACTAGCGCTGACAATGAGCAGTTCTTC
CASSRGTSADNEQFF
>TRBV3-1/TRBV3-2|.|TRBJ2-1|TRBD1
TGTGCCAGCAGCCAAGATCTCGTTTTTTTGGGACAGGGTCACAATGAGCAGTTCTTC
CASSQDLVFLGQGHNEQFF
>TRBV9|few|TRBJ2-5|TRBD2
TGTGCCAGCAGCGCCCGGGGACTAGCGCAAGAGACCCAGTACTTC
CASSARGLAQETQYF
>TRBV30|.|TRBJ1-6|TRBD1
TGTGCCTGGAGTGTACGAGGACAGGGTGGACCACCCCTCCACTTT
CAWSVRGQGGPPLHF
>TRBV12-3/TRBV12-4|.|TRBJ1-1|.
TGTGCCAGCAGTTTAGGGCGAGGGGCTTTCTTT
CASSLGRGAFF
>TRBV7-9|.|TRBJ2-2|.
TGTGCCAGCAGCTTGGGCTTAAACACCGGGGAGCTGTTTTTT
CASSLGLNTGELFF
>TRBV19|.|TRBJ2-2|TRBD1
TGTGCCAGTAGAACCCCCGGGACAGGCACCGGGGAGCTGTTTTTT
CASRTPGTGTGELFF
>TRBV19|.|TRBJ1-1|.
TGTGCCAGCGGGCAGGGTTCCACTGTCTTT
CASGQGSTVF
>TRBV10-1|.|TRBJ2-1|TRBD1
TGCGCCAGCAGTGAGTTGGGACAGGGTCTCGATGAGCAGTTCTTC
CASSELGQGLDEQFF
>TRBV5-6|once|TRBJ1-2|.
TGTGCCAGCAACCACGACCTTGGGACTCACGCTTTTAGTGGCTACACCTTC
CASNHDLGTHAFSGYTF
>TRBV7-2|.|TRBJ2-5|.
TGTGCCAGCAGCCCAGGAGGGAGGACACAAGAGACCCAGTACTTC
CASSPGGRTQETQYF
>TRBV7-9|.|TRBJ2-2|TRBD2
TGTGCCAGCATGGGACGGGCTAGCGGGAGTACCGGGGAGCTGTTTTTT
CASMGRASGSTGELFF
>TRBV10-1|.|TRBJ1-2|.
TGCGCCAGACAATATGGCTACACCTTC
CARQYGYTF
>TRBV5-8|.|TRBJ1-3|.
TGTGCCAGCAGCTTATATGAGGGCTCCTCTGGAAACACCATATATTTT
CASSLYEGSSGNTIYF
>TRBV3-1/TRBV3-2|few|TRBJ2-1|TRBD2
TGTGCCAGCAGCCCCATCGGGGGGGACAATGAGCAGTTCTTC
CASSPIGGDNEQFF
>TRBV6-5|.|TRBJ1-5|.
TGTGCCAGCACCTTCGACAATTCGGGCAATCAGCCCCAGCATTTT
CASTFDNSGNQPQHF
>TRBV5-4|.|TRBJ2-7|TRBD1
TGTGCCAGCAGCTCTGGACAGGGTAGCTCCTACGAGCAGTACTTC
CASSSGQGSSYEQYF
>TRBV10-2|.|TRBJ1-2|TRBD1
TGCGCCAGCAGTGAGTGGGGGACAGGGTCCGACTATGGCTACACCTTC
CASSEWGTGSDYGYTF
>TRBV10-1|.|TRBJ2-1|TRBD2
TGCGCCAGCAGTGAGGTTCTAGCGGGAGGCGACGGGGAAAATGAGCAGTTCTTC
CASSEVLAGGDGENEQFF
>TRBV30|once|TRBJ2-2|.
TGTGCCTGGAGCGAACAGGCCACCGGGGAGCTGTTTTTT
CAWSEQATGELFF
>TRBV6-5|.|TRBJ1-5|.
TGTGCCACCAATAGTGGGCGGCGGGGGTATCAGCCCCAGCATTTT
CATNSGRRGYQPQHF
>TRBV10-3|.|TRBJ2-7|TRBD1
TGTGCCATCAGACATTCAGGGGACAGCGGATACGAGCAGTACTTC
CAIRHSGDSGYEQYF
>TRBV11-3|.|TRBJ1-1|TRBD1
TGTGCCAGCAGCCCAGGGACAGGGGGCCGCATGAACACTGAAGCTTTCTTT
CASSPGTGGRMNTEAFF
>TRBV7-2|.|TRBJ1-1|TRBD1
TGTGCCTGTACAGGGGGCTGGACTGAAGCTTTCTTT
CACTGGWTEAFF
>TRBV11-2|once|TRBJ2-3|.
TGTGCCAGCAGCTTAGTTTCGAAGCGGACTTACACAGATACGCAGTATTTT
CASSLVSKRTYTDTQYF
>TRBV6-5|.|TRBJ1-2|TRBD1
TGTGCCAGCAGCATAGGGACAGGGAACTATGGCTACACCTTC
CASSIGTGNYGYTF
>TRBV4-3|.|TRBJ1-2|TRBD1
TGCGCCAGCAGCCGACACACCTACCGGACAGGGACTAACTATGGCTACACCTTC
CASSRHTYRTGTNYGYTF
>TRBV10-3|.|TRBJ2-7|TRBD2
TGTGCCATCAGTGGGCTAGCGGGAGCCTACGAGCAGTACTTC
CAISGLAGAYEQYF
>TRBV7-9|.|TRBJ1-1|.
TGTGCCAGCAGCAGGCAGGGGAACACTGAAGCTTTCTTT
CASSRQGNTEAFF
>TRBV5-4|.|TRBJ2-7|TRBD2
TGTGCCAGCAGCTCCCGACCCCAACTAGCGGGAGGGCCCTACGAGCAGTACTTC
CASSSRPQLAGGPYEQYF
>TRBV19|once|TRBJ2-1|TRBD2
TGTGCCAGTAGTATAGATGAAAGCGGGAGGTTCGCAATTGAGCAGTTCTTC
CASSIDESGRFAIEQFF
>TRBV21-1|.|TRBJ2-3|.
TGTGCCAGCATCCCCAGGGAGATCGAGACTAGCAGTGATGAAGATACGCAGTATTTT
CASIPREIETSSDEDTQYF
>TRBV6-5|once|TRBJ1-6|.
TGTGCCAGCCAACTCCAGGGCTATAATTCACCCCTCCACTTT
CASQLQGYNSPLHF
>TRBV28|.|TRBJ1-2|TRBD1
TGTGCCAGCGCTGACAGGGTTGCCAGCTATGGCTACACCTTC
CASADRVASYGYTF
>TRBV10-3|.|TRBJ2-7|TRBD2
TGTGCCATCAGTGAGTTCGGGGGAGAAGGGAGGGCGTACGAGCAGTACTTC
CAISEFGGEGRAYEQYF